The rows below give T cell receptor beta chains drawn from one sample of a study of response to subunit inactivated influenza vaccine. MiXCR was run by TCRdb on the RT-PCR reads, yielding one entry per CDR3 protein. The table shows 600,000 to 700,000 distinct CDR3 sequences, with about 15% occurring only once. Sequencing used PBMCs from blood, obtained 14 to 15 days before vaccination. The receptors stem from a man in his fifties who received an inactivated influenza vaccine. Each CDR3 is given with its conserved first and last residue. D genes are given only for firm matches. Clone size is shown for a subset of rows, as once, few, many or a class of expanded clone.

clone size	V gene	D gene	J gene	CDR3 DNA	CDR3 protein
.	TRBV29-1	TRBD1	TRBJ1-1	TGCAGCGTTGACCAGGACAGGGGGCCCGGAGCTTTCTTT	CSVDQDRGPGAFF
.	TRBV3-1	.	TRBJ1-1	TGTGCCAGCAGCCCCCATCCCGACAGGAACACTGAAGCTTTCTTT	CASSPHPDRNTEAFF
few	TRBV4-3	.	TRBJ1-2	TGCGCCAGCAGCCAAGACTTCGGGGCAGGTGGCTACACCTTC	CASSQDFGAGGYTF
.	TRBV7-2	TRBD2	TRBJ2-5	TGTGCCAGCAGCTTATTTATGCGGGGGGTCGGGGAGACCCAGTACTTC	CASSLFMRGVGETQYF
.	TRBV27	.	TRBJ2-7	TGTGCCAGCAGTTCCTCAGGGGCGGAATCCTACGAGCAGTACTTC	CASSSSGAESYEQYF
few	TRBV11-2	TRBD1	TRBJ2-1	TGTGCCAGCAGCCGAATGGGGGACAGGGCCTACAATGAGCAGTTCTTC	CASSRMGDRAYNEQFF
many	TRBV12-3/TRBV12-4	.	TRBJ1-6	TGTGCCAGCAGTTTTTCTCTAAGGAGGGATTCACCCCTCCACTTT	CASSFSLRRDSPLHF
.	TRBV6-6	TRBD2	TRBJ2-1	TGTGCCAGTAATAGCGGGAGGGGGAATGAGCAGTTCTTC	CASNSGRGNEQFF
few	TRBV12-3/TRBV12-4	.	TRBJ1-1	TGTGCCAGCAGTTTTCAGGGCACTAACACTGAAGCTTTCTTT	CASSFQGTNTEAFF
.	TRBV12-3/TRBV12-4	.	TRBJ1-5	TGTGCCAGCGCCCTGGGGGGGTCGGTTCAGCCCCAGCATTTT	CASALGGSVQPQHF
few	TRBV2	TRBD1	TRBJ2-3	TGTGCCAGCGTTTTGACAGGGGGCTATGTACGCACAGATACGCAGTATTTT	CASVLTGGYVRTDTQYF
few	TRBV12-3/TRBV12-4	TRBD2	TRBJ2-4	TGTGCCAGCAGTCCTTGGGATAGCGGGAAGGCCAAAAACATTCAGTACTTC	CASSPWDSGKAKNIQYF
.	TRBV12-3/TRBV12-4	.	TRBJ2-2	TGTGCCAGCACCCGGGACTTGAACACCGGGGAGCTGTTTTTT	CASTRDLNTGELFF
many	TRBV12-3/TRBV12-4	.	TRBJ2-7	TGTGCCAGCAGTTTGGGACTCTCCTACGAGCAGTACTTC	CASSLGLSYEQYF
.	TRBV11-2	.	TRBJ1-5	TGTGCCAGCAGCTTACGGTTGGGGCAGCCCCAGCATTTT	CASSLRLGQPQHF
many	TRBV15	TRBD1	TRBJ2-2	TGTGCCACCAGCCGGACAGGAAACACCGGGGAGCTGTTTTTT	CATSRTGNTGELFF
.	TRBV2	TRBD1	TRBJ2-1	TGTGCCAGCGGAAGGACAGGGGGCTCCTACAATGAGCAGTTCTTC	CASGRTGGSYNEQFF
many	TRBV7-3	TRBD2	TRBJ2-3	TGTGCCAGCAGCTCACTAGCGGGAGTAGCAGATACGCAGTATTTT	CASSSLAGVADTQYF
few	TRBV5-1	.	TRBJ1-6	TGCGCCAGCAGCCAGACAGGTCCGAATTCACCCCTCCACTTT	CASSQTGPNSPLHF
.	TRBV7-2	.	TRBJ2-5	TGTGCCAGCAGCTTAGACAGGAGAGTCCAGTACTTC	CASSLDRRVQYF
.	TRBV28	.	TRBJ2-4	TGTGCCAGCAGCCCCATCGGGTTAGCCAAAAACATTCAGTACTTC	CASSPIGLAKNIQYF
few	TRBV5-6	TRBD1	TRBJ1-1	TGTGCCAGCAGCCCTGACAGGGAACGCAACACTGAAGCTTTCTTT	CASSPDRERNTEAFF
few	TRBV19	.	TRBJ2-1	TGTGCCAGTAGGCCAATTTACAGCTCCTACAATGAGCAGTTCTTC	CASRPIYSSYNEQFF
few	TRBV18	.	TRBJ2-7	TGTGCCAGCTCACCACCGTACAGGGATTCCTACGAGCAGTACTTC	CASSPPYRDSYEQYF
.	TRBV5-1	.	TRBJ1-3	TGCGCCAGCAGCTCGGACGGTAGCTCTGGAAGCACCATATATTTT	CASSSDGSSGSTIYF
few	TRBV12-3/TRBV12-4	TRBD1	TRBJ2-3	TGTGCCAGCGGCCCCCGACAGGGTGATACAGATACGCAGTATTTT	CASGPRQGDTDTQYF
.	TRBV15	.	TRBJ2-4	TGTGCCACCAGCAGAGATTTGGCTAGTCGGGACATTCAGTACTTC	CATSRDLASRDIQYF
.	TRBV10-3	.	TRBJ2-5	TGTGCCATCGGGACCCGGGAGACCCAGTACTTC	CAIGTRETQYF
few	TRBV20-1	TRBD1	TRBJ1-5	TGCAGTGCTAGACCGGCCGGGACAGTCGGTAGTTGGGCCCAGCATTTT	CSARPAGTVGSWAQHF
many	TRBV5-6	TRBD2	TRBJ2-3	TGTGCCAGCACTCCCACTTATACTAGCGGGGGGCTCCGGGATACGCAGTATTTT	CASTPTYTSGGLRDTQYF
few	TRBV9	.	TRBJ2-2	TGTGCCAGCAGCGCTCGCTGGGGGAACACCGGGGAGCTGTTTTTT	CASSARWGNTGELFF
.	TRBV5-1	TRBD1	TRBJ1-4	TGCGCCAGCAGCCGGACAGGCGTAGAAAAACTGTTTTTT	CASSRTGVEKLFF
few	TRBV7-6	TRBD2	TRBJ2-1	TGTGCCAGCAGCTTGGGGACTAGCGGGGGGGCCTTCAATGAGCAGTTCTTC	CASSLGTSGGAFNEQFF
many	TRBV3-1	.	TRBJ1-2	TGTGCCAGCAGCCAGAGACAGGATCTTAACTATGGCTACACCTTC	CASSQRQDLNYGYTF
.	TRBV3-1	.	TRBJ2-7	TGTGCCAGCAGCAACCCCGGGACCTCCGAGCAGTACTTC	CASSNPGTSEQYF
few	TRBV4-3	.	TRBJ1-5	TGCGCCAGCAGCCAAGATTGGAGCCAGCCCCAGCATTTT	CASSQDWSQPQHF
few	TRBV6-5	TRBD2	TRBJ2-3	TGTGCCAGCAGTTACTCGAGGGGGCGGGGGGGAGATACGCAGTATTTT	CASSYSRGRGGDTQYF
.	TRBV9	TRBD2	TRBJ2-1	TGTGCCAGCAGCGCTTCGGGGACTAGCGGGAGTGGCGAGCAGTTCTTC	CASSASGTSGSGEQFF
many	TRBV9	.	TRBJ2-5	TGTGCCAGCAGCGCGGAGTGGGGAGAGACCCAGTACTTC	CASSAEWGETQYF
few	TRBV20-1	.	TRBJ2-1	TGCAGTGCTAGAGATGGGGACTTCTACAATGAGCAGTTCTTC	CSARDGDFYNEQFF
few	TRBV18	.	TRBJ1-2	TGTGCCAGCTCACCTGTGGCAGGGAACTATGGCTACACCTTC	CASSPVAGNYGYTF
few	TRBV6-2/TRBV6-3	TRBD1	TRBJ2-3	TGTGCCAGCAGTTCCGCCGGGACAGGGCGATCAGATACGCAGTATTTT	CASSSAGTGRSDTQYF
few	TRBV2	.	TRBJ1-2	TGTGCCAGCAGTGAAGAGGAGATCAGGGGCTACACCTTC	CASSEEEIRGYTF
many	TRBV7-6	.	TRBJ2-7	TGTGCCAGCAGCTTAGGGCAGGGAGGATACGAGCAGTACTTC	CASSLGQGGYEQYF
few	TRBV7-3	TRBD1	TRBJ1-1	TGTGCCAGCAGCCTGACAGGGGGCGCTTACAGGTCCGAAGCTTTCTTT	CASSLTGGAYRSEAFF
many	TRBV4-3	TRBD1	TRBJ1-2	TGCGCCAGCAGCCAAGAACCGACAGGGGTATATGGCTACACCTTC	CASSQEPTGVYGYTF
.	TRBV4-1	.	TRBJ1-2	TGCGCCAGCAGCCAAGACTTTCAGGGTTCTAACTATGGCTACACCTTC	CASSQDFQGSNYGYTF
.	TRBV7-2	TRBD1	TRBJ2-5	TGTGCCAGCAGCTCGGGACAGGGGCGGCAAGAGACCCAGTACTTC	CASSSGQGRQETQYF